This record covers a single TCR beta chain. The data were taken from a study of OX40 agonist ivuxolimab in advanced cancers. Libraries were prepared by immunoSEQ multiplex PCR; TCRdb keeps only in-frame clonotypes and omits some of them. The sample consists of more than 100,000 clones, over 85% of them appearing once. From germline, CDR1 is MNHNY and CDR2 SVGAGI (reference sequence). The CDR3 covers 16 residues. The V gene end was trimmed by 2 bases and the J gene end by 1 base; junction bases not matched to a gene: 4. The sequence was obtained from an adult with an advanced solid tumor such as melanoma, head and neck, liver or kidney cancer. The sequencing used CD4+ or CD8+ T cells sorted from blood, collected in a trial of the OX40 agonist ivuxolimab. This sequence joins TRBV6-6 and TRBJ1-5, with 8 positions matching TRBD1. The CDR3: CASSYAGGSSNQPQHF. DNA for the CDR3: TGTGCCAGCAGTTACGCAGGGGGCTCAAGCAATCAGCCCCAGCATTTT.